A single sample is the source of the 12 T cell receptor beta chains below, sequenced in a study of post-analysis software for immune sequencing data. Study-wide findings and caveats: Five TRBV segments, TRBV5-6, TRBV5-1 and TRBV20-1 among them, were found more frequent in patients than controls.

Their cognate antigens are unknown. Unique molecular identifiers were carried by the TCR beta cDNA libraries. TCRdb reanalysed the PCR reads using MiXCR and keeps one entry per CDR3 protein. This sample carries 700,000 to 800,000 distinct CDR3 sequences, roughly 29% of them seen once, and the ten largest clones take approximately 0.6%. Sequencing was done on a sample of blood. These receptors originate from a girl aged 5-17 years with multiple sclerosis.

The CDR3 nucleotides read TGCAGTGCTAGCTCTTGGTCCGCCGTTCCGGATACGCAGTATTTT. It translates to CSASSWSAVPDTQYF. This sequence joins TRBV20-1 and TRBJ2-3; no clear D gene. The CDR3 totals 15 residues. V was clipped by 3 bases and J by 6 bases, with 19 bases between them. Germline CDR1 and CDR2: DFQATT and SNEGSKA (reference sequence).

Regarding this clonotype: This clone may be a read error of a much larger clone one base away. The gene calls are TRBV28 and TRBJ2-7; 8 bases line up with TRBD2. Germline V CDR1 and CDR2: MDHEN, SYDVKM. CDR3 length: 18 amino acids. V was pared by 4 bases and J by 0 bases, with 14 bases of the junction left unmatched. The CDR3 DNA sequence: TGTGCCAGCAGTTCCTCCCCCACTCTAGCGGGCCTCTCCTACGAGCAGTACTTC. This gives the protein CASSSSPTLAGLSYEQYF.

Only a few counts were recorded for this clonotype. CDR3 in DNA: TGTGCCAGCAGCCAAGGTGGGGGGCCTGTCGGCAATGAGCAGTTCTTC. Residues: CASSQGGGPVGNEQFF. The chain joins TRBV3-1 to TRBJ2-1; either TRBD1 or TRBD2 may supply D (6 bases each). Germline CDR1 and CDR2: LGHDT and YNNKEL (reference sequence). V was cut by 1 base and J by 6 bases, with 16 bases left in between. This CDR3 comprises 16 residues.

The chain's CDR3 is CASSPAGLALVPQYF. The CDR3 DNA sequence: TGTGCCAGCAGCCCGGCGGGACTAGCGCTGGTCCCGCAGTATTTT. The chain couples TRBV14 to TRBJ2-3, with 10 bases aligning to TRBD2. The J segment lost 10 bases and the V segment lost 4 bases, leaving 11 bases of the junction unmatched. Germline CDR1 and CDR2: SGHDN and FVKESK. The CDR3 sequence is 15 residues long.

The rearrangement uses TRBV25-1 and TRBJ1-2; D perhaps matches TRBD1 (6 bases). The CDR3 totals 15 residues. Per the germline V gene, CDR1 is MGHDK and CDR2 is SYGVNS. Trimming removed 3 bases at V and 0 bases at J, with 11 bases between. The CDR3 here is CASSDPDSPNYGYTF. CDR3 nucleotides: TGTGCCAGCAGTGATCCGGACAGCCCTAACTATGGCTACACCTTC.

The J gene is TRBJ1-3, the V gene TRBV18, with D possibly being TRBD1 (6 bases). V lost 2 bases to trimming and J lost 8 bases, with 13 bases between them. Germline CDR1 KGHSH, CDR2 LQKENI. There are 14 residues in the CDR3. The CDR3 loop reads CASSPESRGYTIYF. CDR3 in DNA: TGTGCCAGCTCACCAGAGTCCAGGGGATACACCATATATTTT.

The V and J genes are TRBV4-1 and TRBJ1-2, with 8 nucleotides matching TRBD1. The CDR3 contains 16 residues. Germline V gene data show CDR1 as MGHRA and CDR2 as YSYEKL. Trimming at V came to 6 bases and at J to 4 bases, leaving 13 bases not matched to a gene. The CDR3 nucleotides read TGCGCCAGCAGACTTGGACAGGGAGGGGGCTTCTATGGCTACACCTTC. This encodes CASRLGQGGGFYGYTF.

This clonotype was recorded at least ten times. This chain links TRBV29-1 with TRBJ2-1; TRBD2 matches 10 bases. This CDR3 spans 16 amino acids. The V gene's germline CDR1 is SQVTM and CDR2 ANQGSEA. The ends lost 0 bases at V and 7 bases at J; junction bases unmatched: 9. CDR3 nucleotide sequence: TGCAGCGTTGAAGATCCCGGGCTAGCGGGAGTGAATGAGCAGTTCTTC. This gives the protein CSVEDPGLAGVNEQFF.

This clonotype was picked up a small number of times. The rearrangement uses TRBV4-3 and TRBJ1-5; D unresolved. This CDR3 is 15 amino acids long. Trimming shortened V by 0 bases and J by 4 bases, and 10 bases separated the two germline ends. CDR1 and CDR2 from the germline V gene are LGHNA and YSLEER. In DNA form, the CDR3 reads TGCGCCAGCAGCCAAGATCGTTCGGCAAATCAGCCCCAGCATTTT. It yields the protein CASSQDRSANQPQHF.

The CDR3: CASSAEDRWNTEAFF. CDR3 DNA sequence: TGTGCCAGCAGCGCGGAAGACAGGTGGAACACTGAAGCTTTCTTT. The chain recombines TRBV9 with TRBJ1-1, with D maybe TRBD1 (6 bases). Germline V CDR1 and CDR2: SGDLS, YYNGEE. The CDR3 spans 15 residues. V lost 3 bases, J lost 1 base, and 13 bases lay in between.

The CDR3 region is CASSLGQEEAFF. The CDR3 bases are TGTGCCAGCAGCTTAGGACAGGAGGAAGCTTTCTTT. The rearrangement joins TRBV7-9 to TRBJ1-1; D might be TRBD1 (6 bases). CDR1 and CDR2 (germline): SEHNR, FQNEAQ (reference sequence). The CDR3 extends over 12 amino acids. V lost 1 base, J lost 8 bases, and 8 bases lay in between. The entire variable domain, with the rest obtained from reference TRBV7-9 and TRBJ1-1, is as follows: DTGVSQNPRHKITKRGQNVTFRCDPISEHNRLYWYRQTLGQGPEFLTYFQNEAQLEKSRLLSDRFSAERPKGSFSTLEIQRTEQGDSAMYLCASSLGQEEAFFGQGTRLTVV.

J is TRBJ1-2 and V is TRBV7-2; no clear D gene. Per the germline V gene, CDR1 is SGHTA and CDR2 is FQGNSA. The length of the CDR3 is 13 residues. Trimming shortened V by 7 bases and J by 4 bases, and 13 bases separated the two germline ends. The CDR3 DNA reads as TGTGCCAGCAACACCGGACGCGGCTATGGCTACACCTTC. It is translated as CASNTGRGYGYTF.